These T cell receptor beta chains were read from a single sample in a study of blood T cells in healthy people across ages. TCRdb passed the 5' RACE reads through MiXCR, listing each CDR3 protein once. Of about 780,000 distinct CDR3 sequences listed, 20% to 30% are singletons. The same sample was also studied in work on T cells of mothers and their children.

The sequencing input was blood. Every receptor here comes from a boy younger than 18 in good health. Each CDR3 is given with its conserved first and last residue. Each record gives: D gene, J gene, clone size, V gene, CDR3 DNA, CDR3 protein. The D gene is left open where the match is weak. Clone sizes are given selectively: once, few, many, or a class where the clone is expanded.

d_call: .; j_call: TRBJ1-4; clone_size: once; v_call: TRBV6-1; cdr3_nt: TGTGCCAGCAGTGCTTCCGGGTCCACTAATGAAAAACTGTTTTTT; cdr3_aa: CASSASGSTNEKLFF
d_call: TRBD1; j_call: TRBJ2-7; clone_size: .; v_call: TRBV9; cdr3_nt: TGTGCCAGCAGCGCCTCCGGGACAGGGGTATCCGAGCAGTACTTC; cdr3_aa: CASSASGTGVSEQYF
d_call: .; j_call: TRBJ2-5; clone_size: few; v_call: TRBV11-2; cdr3_nt: TGTGCCAGCAGCTTCCAGACTAATGGGAAAGAGACCCAGTACTTC; cdr3_aa: CASSFQTNGKETQYF
d_call: TRBD2; j_call: TRBJ2-1; clone_size: .; v_call: TRBV20-1; cdr3_nt: TGCAGTGCCCTAGGGAGCGGGGGGTTCAATGAGCAGTTCTTC; cdr3_aa: CSALGSGGFNEQFF
d_call: .; j_call: TRBJ1-2; clone_size: few; v_call: TRBV28; cdr3_nt: TGTGCCAGCACTACAGCTAACTATGGCTACACCTTC; cdr3_aa: CASTTANYGYTF
d_call: .; j_call: TRBJ1-1; clone_size: few; v_call: TRBV5-1; cdr3_nt: TGCGCCAGTAATCCAGGGGAGTTGAACACTGAAGCTTTCTTT; cdr3_aa: CASNPGELNTEAFF
d_call: .; j_call: TRBJ2-7; clone_size: .; v_call: TRBV6-5; cdr3_nt: TGTGCCAGCAGGCCAAGTCAGCTGCCGGAGTACTTC; cdr3_aa: CASRPSQLPEYF
d_call: .; j_call: TRBJ1-2; clone_size: few; v_call: TRBV27; cdr3_nt: TGTGCCAGCTCCCTGGGGCGGACCGCGGGGGCCCCTAACTATGGCTACACCTTC; cdr3_aa: CASSLGRTAGAPNYGYTF
d_call: .; j_call: TRBJ2-7; clone_size: once; v_call: TRBV20-1; cdr3_nt: TGCAGTGCGGGCCCCGGGACGCCTACCTACGAGCAGTACTTC; cdr3_aa: CSAGPGTPTYEQYF
d_call: .; j_call: TRBJ2-7; clone_size: .; v_call: TRBV7-2; cdr3_nt: TGTGCCAGCAGCTACCTGCCTCCCTACGAGCAGTACTTC; cdr3_aa: CASSYLPPYEQYF
d_call: .; j_call: TRBJ2-3; clone_size: .; v_call: TRBV9; cdr3_nt: TGTGCCAGCAGCGTAGGGCGGGGCCCTAGCACAGATACGCAGTATTTT; cdr3_aa: CASSVGRGPSTDTQYF
d_call: .; j_call: TRBJ1-1; clone_size: .; v_call: TRBV2; cdr3_nt: TGTGCCAGCAGCGAAATAAGGAACACTGAAGCTTTCTTT; cdr3_aa: CASSEIRNTEAFF
d_call: .; j_call: TRBJ1-1; clone_size: few; v_call: TRBV10-3; cdr3_nt: TGTGCCATCAGTGAGCCCGGCAGGGGTGGCACTGAAGCTTTCTTT; cdr3_aa: CAISEPGRGGTEAFF
d_call: .; j_call: TRBJ1-2; clone_size: few; v_call: TRBV27; cdr3_nt: TGTGCCAGCAGATACATGGGGGGCTACACCTTC; cdr3_aa: CASRYMGGYTF
d_call: .; j_call: TRBJ1-2; clone_size: .; v_call: TRBV6-2/TRBV6-3; cdr3_nt: TGTGCCAGCAGCGCACCCGCACCTTCAAGGCTCTATGGCTACACCTTC; cdr3_aa: CASSAPAPSRLYGYTF
d_call: .; j_call: TRBJ2-7; clone_size: .; v_call: TRBV29-1; cdr3_nt: TGCAGCGCCTTAGACAATCCCTACTACTCCTACGAGCAGTACTTC; cdr3_aa: CSALDNPYYSYEQYF
d_call: TRBD1; j_call: TRBJ1-2; clone_size: few; v_call: TRBV29-1; cdr3_nt: TGCAGCGCCGAAACACAGGGGACAGGTGGCTACACCTTC; cdr3_aa: CSAETQGTGGYTF